The clone carrying this T cell receptor (beta chain) was seen only a few times. Germline-derived CDR1 and CDR2 are MNHEY and SVGAGI. There are 15 residues in the CDR3. The sample belongs to a study of blood T cells in healthy people across ages. Using a J-beta primer mix together with a sample-barcoded 5' primer, a second PCR was run for roughly 7 to 12 cycles. With 12 random nucleotides, a template-switch adaptor tagged each individual cDNA molecule. TCRdb reprocessed the 5' RACE reads with MiXCR, giving one entry per CDR3 protein. Among some 760,000 distinct CDR3 sequences, 25% were seen once, and the ten largest hold 9.4%. The same sample was also studied in work on T cells of mothers and their children. That work adds: A few healthy Caucasian mothers and their six children donated.

The sequence came from a boy aged 5-17 years in good health. Source material: blood. This chain joins TRBV6-5 and TRBJ2-5; possibly TRBD2 for D (5 bases). The J call could be wrong; TRBJ2-7 is a better fit for the DNA end. The CDR3 loop is CASSQMRVALYEQYF. The CDR3 bases are TGTGCCAGCAGTCAAATGCGGGTCGCCCTATACGAGCAGTACTTC.